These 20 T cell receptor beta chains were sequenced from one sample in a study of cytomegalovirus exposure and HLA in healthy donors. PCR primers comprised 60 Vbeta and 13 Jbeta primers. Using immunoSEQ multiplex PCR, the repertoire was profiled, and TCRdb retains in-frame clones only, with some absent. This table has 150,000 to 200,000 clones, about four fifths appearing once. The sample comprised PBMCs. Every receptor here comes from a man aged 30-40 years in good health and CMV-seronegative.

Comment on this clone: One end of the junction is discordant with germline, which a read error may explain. Written as DNA, the CDR3 is TGTTCCAGCAGCTCACACCGGGACACAAGCACAGATACGCAGTATTTT. It codes for CSSSSHRDTSTDTQYF. This chain joins TRBV7-9 and TRBJ2-3; possibly TRBD1 for D (6 bases). CDR3 length equals 16 residues. Germline CDR1 and CDR2: SEHNR and FQNEAQ (reference sequence).

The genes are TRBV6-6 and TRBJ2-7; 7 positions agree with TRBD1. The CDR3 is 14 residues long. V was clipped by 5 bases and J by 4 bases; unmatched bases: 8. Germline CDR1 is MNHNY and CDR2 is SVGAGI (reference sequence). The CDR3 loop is CASSSHGTEYEQYF. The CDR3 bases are TGTGCCAGCAGTAGTCACGGGACAGAATACGAGCAGTACTTC.

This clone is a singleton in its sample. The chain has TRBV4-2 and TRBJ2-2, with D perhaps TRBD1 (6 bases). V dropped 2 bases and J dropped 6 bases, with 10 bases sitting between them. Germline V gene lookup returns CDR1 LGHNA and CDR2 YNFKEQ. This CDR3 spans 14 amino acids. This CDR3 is CASSQSRGPGELFF. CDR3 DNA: TGTGCCAGCAGCCAATCCAGGGGACCCGGGGAGCTGTTTTTT.

The DNA of the CDR3 is TGCAGCGTTAAAACCGGTCAGGGGGACACCGGGGAGCTGTTTTTT. This encodes CSVKTGQGDTGELFF. V and J are TRBV29-1 and TRBJ2-2; 7 bases agree with TRBD1. This CDR3 is built from 15 residues. With V trimmed by 5 bases and J by 3 bases, 9 bases remained unmatched. Germline values: CDR1 SQVTM, CDR2 ANQGSEA.

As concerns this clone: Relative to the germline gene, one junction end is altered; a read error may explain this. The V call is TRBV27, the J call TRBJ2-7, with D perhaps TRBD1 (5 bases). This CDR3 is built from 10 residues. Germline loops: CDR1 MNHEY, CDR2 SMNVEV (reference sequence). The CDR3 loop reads CPDSRYEQYF. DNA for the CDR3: TGCCCTGACAGTCGATACGAGCAGTACTTC.

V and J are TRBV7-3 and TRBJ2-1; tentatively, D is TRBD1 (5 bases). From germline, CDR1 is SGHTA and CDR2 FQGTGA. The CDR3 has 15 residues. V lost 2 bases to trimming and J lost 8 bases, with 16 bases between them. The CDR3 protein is CASSLRLGARDEQFF. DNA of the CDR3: TGTGCCAGCAGCTTACGCCTAGGGGCTAGGGATGAGCAGTTCTTC. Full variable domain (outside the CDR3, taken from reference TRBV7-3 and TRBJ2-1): GAGVSQTPSNKVTEKGKYVELRCDPISGHTALYWYRQSLGQGPEFLIYFQGTGAADDSGLPNDRFFAVRPEGSVSTLKIQRTERGDSAVYLCASSLRLGARDEQFFGPGTRLTVL.

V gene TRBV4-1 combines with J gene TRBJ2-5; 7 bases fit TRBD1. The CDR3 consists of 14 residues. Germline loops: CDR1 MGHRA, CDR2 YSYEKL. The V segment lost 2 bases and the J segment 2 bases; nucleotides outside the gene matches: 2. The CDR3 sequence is CASSQWDRQETQYF. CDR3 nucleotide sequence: TGCGCCAGCAGCCAATGGGACAGACAAGAGACCCAGTACTTC.

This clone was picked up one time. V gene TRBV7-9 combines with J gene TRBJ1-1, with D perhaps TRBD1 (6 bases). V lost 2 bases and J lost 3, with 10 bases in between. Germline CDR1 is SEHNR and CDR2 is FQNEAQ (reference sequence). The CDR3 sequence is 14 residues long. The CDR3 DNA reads TGTGCCAGCAGCTTAAGTTGGGGGCACACTGAAGCTTTCTTT. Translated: CASSLSWGHTEAFF.

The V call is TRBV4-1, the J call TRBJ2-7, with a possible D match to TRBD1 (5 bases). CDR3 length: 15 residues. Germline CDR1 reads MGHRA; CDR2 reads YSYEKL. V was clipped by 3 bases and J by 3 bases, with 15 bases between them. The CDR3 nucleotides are TGCGCCAGCAGCCACCGACAGTCCGAACTCTACGAGCAGTACTTC. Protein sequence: CASSHRQSELYEQYF.

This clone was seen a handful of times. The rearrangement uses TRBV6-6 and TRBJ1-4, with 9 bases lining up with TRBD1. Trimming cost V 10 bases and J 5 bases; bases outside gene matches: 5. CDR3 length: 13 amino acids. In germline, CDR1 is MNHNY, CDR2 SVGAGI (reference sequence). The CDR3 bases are TGTGCCACGCGGGACAGGGAGAATGAAAAACTGTTTTTT. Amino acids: CATRDRENEKLFF.

The CDR3 region has the DNA TGTGCCAGCAGGGATCCGACAGGGGGCTCCTACGAGCAGTACTTC. Its protein product is CASRDPTGGSYEQYF. V and J are TRBV6-1 and TRBJ2-5; 9 positions agree with TRBD1. Gene TRBJ2-7 matches the end of the DNA better, so the J call may be wrong. The CDR3 sequence is 15 residues long. The germline CDR1 and CDR2 sequences are MNHNS and SASEGT.

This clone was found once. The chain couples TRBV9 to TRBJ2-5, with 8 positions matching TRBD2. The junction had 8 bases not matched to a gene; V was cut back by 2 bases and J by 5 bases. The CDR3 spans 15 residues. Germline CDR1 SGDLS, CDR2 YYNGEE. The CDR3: CASSVFSGARETQYF. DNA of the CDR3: TGTGCCAGCAGCGTCTTTAGCGGGGCAAGGGAGACCCAGTACTTC.

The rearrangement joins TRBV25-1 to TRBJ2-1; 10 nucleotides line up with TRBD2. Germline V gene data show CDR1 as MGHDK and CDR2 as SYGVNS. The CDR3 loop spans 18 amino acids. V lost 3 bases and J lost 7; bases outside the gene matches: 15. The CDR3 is CASSDPYALAGVRNEQFF. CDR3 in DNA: TGTGCCAGCAGTGACCCCTACGCTCTAGCGGGAGTACGGAATGAGCAGTTCTTC.

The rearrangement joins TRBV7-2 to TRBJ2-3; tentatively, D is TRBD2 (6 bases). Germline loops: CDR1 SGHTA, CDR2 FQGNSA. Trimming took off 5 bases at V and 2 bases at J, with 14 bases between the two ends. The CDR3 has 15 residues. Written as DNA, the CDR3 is TGTGCCAGCAGCGGGGAGGAGCGGTACACAGATACGCAGTATTTT. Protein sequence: CASSGEERYTDTQYF.

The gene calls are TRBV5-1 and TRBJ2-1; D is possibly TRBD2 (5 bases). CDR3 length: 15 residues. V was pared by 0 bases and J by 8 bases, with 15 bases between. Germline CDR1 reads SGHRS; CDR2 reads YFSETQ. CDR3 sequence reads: CASSLDGMLRHEQFF. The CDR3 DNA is TGCGCCAGCAGCTTGGACGGGATGCTGCGGCATGAGCAGTTCTTC.

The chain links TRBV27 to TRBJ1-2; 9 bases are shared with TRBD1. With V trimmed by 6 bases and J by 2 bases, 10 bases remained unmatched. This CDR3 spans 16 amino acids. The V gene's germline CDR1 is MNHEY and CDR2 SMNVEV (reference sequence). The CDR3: CASSAPGQGPNYGYTF. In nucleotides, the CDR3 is TGTGCCAGCAGCGCGCCGGGACAGGGACCGAACTATGGCTACACCTTC.

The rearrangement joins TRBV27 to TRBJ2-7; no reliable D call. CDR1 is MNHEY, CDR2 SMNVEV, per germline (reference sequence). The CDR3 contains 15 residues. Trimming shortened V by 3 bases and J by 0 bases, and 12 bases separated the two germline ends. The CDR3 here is CASSLRLIPSYEQYF. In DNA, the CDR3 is TGTGCCAGCAGTTTGCGTCTAATCCCCTCCTACGAGCAGTACTTC.

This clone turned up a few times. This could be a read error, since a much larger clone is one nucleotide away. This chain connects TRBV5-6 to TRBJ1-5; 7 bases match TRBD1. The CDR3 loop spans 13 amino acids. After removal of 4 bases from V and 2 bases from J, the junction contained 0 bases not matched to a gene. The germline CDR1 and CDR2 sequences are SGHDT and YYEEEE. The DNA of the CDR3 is TGTGCCAGCAGCACAGGGGGCAATCAGCCCCAGCATTTT. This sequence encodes CASSTGGNQPQHF.

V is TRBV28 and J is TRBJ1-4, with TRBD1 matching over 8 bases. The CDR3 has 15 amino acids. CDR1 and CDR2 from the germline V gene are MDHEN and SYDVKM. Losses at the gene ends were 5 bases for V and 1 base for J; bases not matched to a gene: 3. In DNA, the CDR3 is TGTGCCAGCAGTCCGGACAGGGAAACTAATGAAAAACTGTTTTTT. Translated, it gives CASSPDRETNEKLFF.

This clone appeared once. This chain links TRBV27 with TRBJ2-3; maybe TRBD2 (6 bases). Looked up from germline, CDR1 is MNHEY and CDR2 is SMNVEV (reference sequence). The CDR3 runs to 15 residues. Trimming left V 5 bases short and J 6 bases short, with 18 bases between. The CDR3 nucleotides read TGTGCCAGCAGTCGCCGACGGGAGAAGGGGGATACGCAGTATTTT. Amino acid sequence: CASSRRREKGDTQYF.